These 10 T cell receptor beta chains were all obtained from the same sample, sequenced in a study of radiation and T cells in renal cell carcinoma. Clones were sequenced by immunoSEQ multiplex PCR, and TCRdb holds only the in-frame ones, with some missing. The table includes fewer than 90,000 clones, 70% to 90% detected once. Time point here: blood 2 weeks post-SBRT. Treatment specified: 15 Gy SBRT to primary tumor, nephrectomy 4 weeks later. The sample was blood, taken from a patient whose treatment included radiotherapy and nephrectomy. These receptors all stem from a woman aged 45-65 years with renal cell carcinoma.

With regard to this clone: Germline and junction disagree at one end, which may indicate a read error. The chain is built from TRBV7-9 and TRBJ1-3; tentatively, D is TRBD1 (5 bases). The germline CDR1 and CDR2 sequences are SEHNR and FQNEAQ (reference sequence). The CDR3 runs to 13 residues. The CDR3 sequence: CASSLRGGTTIYF. The CDR3 region has the DNA TGTGCCAGCAGCTTACGTGGGGGAACCACCATATATTTT.

The gene calls are TRBV7-9 and TRBJ1-3, with a weak D call TRBD1 (5 bases). Trimming shortened V by 0 bases and J by 7 bases, and 16 bases separated the two germline ends. The germline V gene has CDR1 SEHNR and CDR2 FQNEAQ (reference sequence). The CDR3 has 16 amino acids. CDR3 in DNA: TGTGCCAGCAGCTTAGCGCCGTGGATCGGGGGGAACACCATATATTTT. Translation gives CASSLAPWIGGNTIYF. The full variable domain, completed using reference TRBV7-9 and TRBJ1-3, is DTGVSQNPRHKITKRGQNVTFRCDPISEHNRLYWYRQTLGQGPEFLTYFQNEAQLEKSRLLSDRFSAERPKGSFSTLEIQRTEQGDSAMYLCASSLAPWIGGNTIYFGEGSWLTVV.

This clone occurred a few times. The chain has TRBV28 and TRBJ1-1; TRBD1 aligns across 7 bases. CDR3 length: 15 residues. The V gene's germline CDR1 is MDHEN and CDR2 SYDVKM. Trimming took 5 bases from V and 1 from J; bases not matched to a gene: 7. The CDR3 reads CASSPLGTANTEAFF. Written as DNA, the CDR3 is TGTGCCAGCAGTCCCCTAGGGACAGCGAACACTGAAGCTTTCTTT.

V and J are TRBV5-5 and TRBJ2-1; D gene unclear. Germline V gives CDR1 SGHKS, CDR2 YYEKEE (reference sequence). The CDR3 spans 10 residues. Trimming removed 3 bases at V and 5 bases at J, with 0 bases between. The CDR3 DNA reads TGTGCCAGCAGCTACAATGAGCAGTTCTTC. Its translation: CASSYNEQFF. The entire variable domain, with the rest obtained from reference TRBV5-5 and TRBJ2-1, is as follows: DAGVTQSPTHLIKTRGQQVTLRCSPISGHKSVSWYQQVLGQGPQFIFQYYEKEERGRGNFPDRFSARQFPNYSSELNVNALLLGDSALYLCASSYNEQFFGPGTRLTVL.

This chain joins TRBV14 and TRBJ2-1; 10 nucleotides line up with TRBD1. The CDR3 totals 17 residues. The ends lost 4 bases at V and 1 base at J; junction bases unmatched: 7. Germline V gene sequence: CDR1 SGHDN, CDR2 FVKESK. In DNA form, the CDR3 reads TGTGCCAGCAGCCGCCAACCGGGACAGGGGTCCTACAATGAGCAGTTCTTC. Translated: CASSRQPGQGSYNEQFF.

The V gene is TRBV4-2, the J gene TRBJ1-1; D is undetermined. CDR3 length: 15 amino acids. V lost 8 bases and J lost 3, with 19 bases in between. Germline lookup yields CDR1 LGHNA and CDR2 YNFKEQ. The CDR3 region has the DNA TGTGCCAGCTACCCGCTGGGTGGCATCGACACTGAAGCTTTCTTT. This sequence encodes CASYPLGGIDTEAFF.

The chain carries TRBV30 and TRBJ1-4; D gene ambiguous. This CDR3 comprises 12 residues. V was cut by 1 base and J by 14 bases, with 14 bases left in between. Germline CDR1 GTSNPN, CDR2 SVGIG (reference sequence). CDR3 nucleotide sequence: TGTGCCTGGAGTGGGGAAGGGCGGAATCTGTTTTTT. Translated, it gives CAWSGEGRNLFF.

The chain uses TRBV11-2 and TRBJ2-7, with TRBD1 matching 10 bases. Germline lookup yields CDR1 SGHAT and CDR2 FQNNGV. Trimming removed 5 bases from V and 3 bases from J; junction bases left unmatched: 7. The CDR3 has 15 amino acids. CDR3 region: CASSADRGNVYEQYF. The CDR3 DNA is TGTGCCAGCAGCGCGGACAGGGGGAACGTCTACGAGCAGTACTTC.

The table lists this clone with a count of one. The genes are TRBV10-2 and TRBJ2-3, with 10 bases identical to TRBD2. Germline V lookup: CDR1 WSHSY, CDR2 SAAADI. This CDR3 is 19 amino acids long. J was trimmed by 5 bases and V by 0 bases; bases with no gene match: 14. In DNA, the CDR3 is TGCGCCAGCAGTGAGTCGAAGGCTCAAGCGGGGGGGCGAATAGATACGCAGTATTTT. Amino acids: CASSESKAQAGGRIDTQYF.

The rearrangement joins TRBV9 to TRBJ1-1; D perhaps matches TRBD1 (6 bases). Trimming stripped 4 bases from V and 2 bases from J, with 15 bases between. CDR3 length: 15 amino acids. Germline-derived CDR1 and CDR2 are SGDLS and YYNGEE. The chain's CDR3 is CASSKEGGLNTEAFF. The CDR3 DNA reads as TGTGCCAGCAGCAAGGAGGGGGGGCTTAACACTGAAGCTTTCTTT.